A selection of T cell receptor beta chains follows, all from one sample in a study. TCRdb re-called the 5' RACE reads with MiXCR, one entry per CDR3 protein. In the table there are about 610 distinct CDR3 sequences, around 12% of which are singletons. Material for sequencing was total memory T cells from blood PBMCs. These receptors were obtained from a female donor with HIV. Both conserved end residues are part of each CDR3.

v_gene: TRBV10-3; j_gene: TRBJ1-2; CDR3aa: CAISESGGTNYGYTF
v_gene: TRBV29-1; j_gene: TRBJ2-1; CDR3aa: CSVQPQVGEQFF
v_gene: TRBV5-1; j_gene: TRBJ2-5; CDR3aa: CASSPGREGPQYF
v_gene: TRBV27; j_gene: TRBJ2-5; CDR3aa: CASSPRLAEQETQYF
v_gene: TRBV11-3; j_gene: TRBJ2-1; CDR3aa: CASSVSRGYYNEQFF
v_gene: TRBV24-1; j_gene: TRBJ2-3; CDR3aa: CATSSGSSGATDTQYF
v_gene: TRBV5-4; j_gene: TRBJ1-1; CDR3aa: CASSSWTGVDTEAFF
v_gene: TRBV6-1; j_gene: TRBJ1-2; CDR3aa: CASSPLGEFYGYTF
v_gene: TRBV20-1; j_gene: TRBJ1-2; CDR3aa: CSVASQTVDGYTF
v_gene: TRBV5-1; j_gene: .; CDR3aa: CASSLGRGTNTDTQHF
v_gene: TRBV7-3; j_gene: TRBJ2-1; CDR3aa: CASSLIKSGEQFF
v_gene: TRBV5-1; j_gene: TRBJ2-3; CDR3aa: CASSLGRGTNTDTQYF
v_gene: TRBV27; j_gene: TRBJ2-5; CDR3aa: CTSRTPLGRTQYF
v_gene: TRBV6-1; j_gene: TRBJ2-2; CDR3aa: CASTRTEAGGNTGELFF
v_gene: TRBV30; j_gene: TRBJ1-1; CDR3aa: CAWITTGGTEAFF
v_gene: TRBV4-1; j_gene: TRBJ2-6; CDR3aa: CASSGTGPGGANVLTF
v_gene: TRBV2; j_gene: TRBJ2-1; CDR3aa: CASSRLAARNEQFF
v_gene: TRBV7-6; j_gene: TRBJ2-1; CDR3aa: CASSLVAELGQFF
v_gene: TRBV11-3; j_gene: TRBJ2-3; CDR3aa: CASSLEGGRPPTDTQYF
v_gene: TRBV7-7; j_gene: TRBJ2-5; CDR3aa: CASSSTSGGPGEIQYF
v_gene: TRBV4-1; j_gene: TRBJ1-3; CDR3aa: CASSSHESGNTIYF
v_gene: TRBV6-4; j_gene: TRBJ2-5; CDR3aa: CATRDRVGGGTGETQYF
v_gene: TRBV10-3; j_gene: TRBJ1-1; CDR3aa: CAISEVGGNTEAFF
v_gene: TRBV6-2/TRBV6-3; j_gene: TRBJ1-2; CDR3aa: CASSYGGGYTF
v_gene: TRBV6-5; j_gene: TRBJ1-5; CDR3aa: CASSSTFTVSNQPQHF
v_gene: TRBV6-1; j_gene: TRBJ2-7; CDR3aa: CASSRGGPYEQYF
v_gene: TRBV7-6; j_gene: TRBJ2-3; CDR3aa: CASSSGLPWDTQYF
v_gene: TRBV6-1; j_gene: TRBJ2-1; CDR3aa: CASSRVWEQFF
v_gene: TRBV5-1; j_gene: TRBJ2-2; CDR3aa: CASGKTGVTGELFF
v_gene: TRBV11-3; j_gene: TRBJ1-6; CDR3aa: CASQGSSAYNSPLHF
v_gene: TRBV3-1; j_gene: TRBJ2-1; CDR3aa: CASSPSPYGNEQFF
v_gene: TRBV20-1; j_gene: TRBJ2-1; CDR3aa: CSARVLGVNEQFF
v_gene: TRBV6-2/TRBV6-3; j_gene: TRBJ2-3; CDR3aa: CASSYRPVGSTDTQYF
v_gene: TRBV5-5; j_gene: TRBJ2-3; CDR3aa: CASSPEGLAIDTQYF
v_gene: TRBV6-2/TRBV6-3; j_gene: TRBJ1-2; CDR3aa: CASSYSTSAGEYTF
v_gene: TRBV6-5; j_gene: TRBJ1-2; CDR3aa: CASSSLNRRTNYGYTF
v_gene: TRBV6-5; j_gene: TRBJ1-1; CDR3aa: CASSYSTDPGSVTEAFF
v_gene: TRBV10-1; j_gene: TRBJ2-2; CDR3aa: CASRGDPNTGELFF
v_gene: TRBV2; j_gene: TRBJ1-3; CDR3aa: CASTRDRADTIYF
v_gene: TRBV14; j_gene: TRBJ2-5; CDR3aa: CASSQGDSQETQYF
v_gene: TRBV20-1; j_gene: TRBJ1-5; CDR3aa: CSARDAGASQPQHF
v_gene: TRBV10-1; j_gene: TRBJ1-2; CDR3aa: CASSFMRGEGKRCYTF
v_gene: TRBV7-7; j_gene: TRBJ1-6; CDR3aa: CASSLDAGNSPLHF
v_gene: TRBV7-9; j_gene: TRBJ1-2; CDR3aa: CANSSAREAGVGYTF
v_gene: TRBV24-1; j_gene: TRBJ2-1; CDR3aa: CATSDPGTGGYNEQFF
v_gene: TRBV10-3; j_gene: TRBJ1-1; CDR3aa: CAISDYRETEAFF
v_gene: TRBV7-9; j_gene: TRBJ2-2; CDR3aa: CASSRGTGELFF
v_gene: TRBV11-2; j_gene: TRBJ2-3; CDR3aa: CASRFGTSGTDTQYF
v_gene: TRBV7-2; j_gene: TRBJ2-1; CDR3aa: CASSPQLRRSEQFF
v_gene: TRBV2; j_gene: TRBJ1-2; CDR3aa: CASSEERGSYGYTF
v_gene: TRBV10-1; j_gene: TRBJ2-3; CDR3aa: CASSESGGGHTQYF
v_gene: TRBV30; j_gene: TRBJ1-2; CDR3aa: CAWSVGLGSAENYGYTF
v_gene: TRBV2; j_gene: TRBJ1-5; CDR3aa: CASSVRSGSNQPQHF
v_gene: TRBV11-3; j_gene: TRBJ2-5; CDR3aa: CASSRYRGETQYF
v_gene: TRBV30; j_gene: TRBJ1-1; CDR3aa: CAWSSWGNDENTEAFF
v_gene: TRBV12-3/TRBV12-4; j_gene: TRBJ1-1; CDR3aa: CASSLYGGLNTEAFF
v_gene: TRBV10-1; j_gene: TRBJ2-1; CDR3aa: CASSESIIARASSYNEQFF
v_gene: TRBV4-1; j_gene: TRBJ2-7; CDR3aa: CASSHDYGLAGGTYEQYF
v_gene: TRBV6-5; j_gene: TRBJ1-3; CDR3aa: CASSYPGQGNSGNTIYF